This is a list of T cell receptor beta chains from one sample in a study of T cell repertoires in cytomegalovirus infection. Which antigens these TCRs recognize remains unknown. TCRdb reanalysed the reads using MiXCR and keeps one entry per CDR3 protein. The table has some 920,000 distinct CDR3 sequences, roughly 30% seen once. The sequenced sample was cultured CD8+ T cells from PBMCs, obtained from culture after CMV antigen stimulation. These receptors all stem from a human donor in good health (CMV status not recorded). Some clones in this sample may be carry-over from other donors' samples. Both conserved end residues are trimmed from each CDR3. A D gene is named only where the DNA matches it firmly.

d_call | v_call | cdr3_aa
NA | TRBV2 | ASSGPESSYEQY
NA | TRBV7-2 | ASSLAVYSGANYGYT
NA | TRBV6-2/TRBV6-3 | TSSYPGEQF
NA | TRBV7-9 | ASSSPGAKETQY
NA | TRBV7-9 | ASSSGTQNHGYT
NA | TRBV27 | ASSLSRGGTPGGYT
NA | TRBV7-6 | ASSRSGPSYEQY
NA | TRBV29-1 | SVGVVGEAF
NA | TRBV7-9 | ASSPDWEGTNEKLF
TRBD1 | TRBV12-3/TRBV12-4 | ASSHRGVYEQY
NA | TRBV19 | ASSSRTDMNTEAF
NA | TRBV6-2/TRBV6-3 | ASKPQGRNNEQF
TRBD1 | TRBV27 | ASSRDEQGVLGYEQY
NA | TRBV7-9 | ASSQLRDQPQH
NA | TRBV12-5 | ASLNGNTEAF
NA | TRBV2 | ASTLRTDTQY
NA | TRBV4-2 | ASSPGGGKTEAF
NA | TRBV6-5 | ASRLGGQTNTEAF
TRBD1 | TRBV7-8 | ASSLVGQGGTEAF
TRBD1 | TRBV12-5 | ASGLSSTGVNTGELF
NA | TRBV19 | ASSLSRGKANEKLF
NA | TRBV12-3/TRBV12-4 | ASSLAVPEVDTQY
NA | TRBV6-6 | ASSYSAGTGEQF
NA | TRBV7-9 | ASSDRDKLREAF
NA | TRBV20-1 | SARSQNSNQPQH
NA | TRBV6-6 | ASLETLSTEAF
NA | TRBV7-9 | ASSLSDGPLGD
TRBD1 | TRBV7-9 | ASSLGGAGTGRRNEQF
TRBD1 | TRBV6-2/TRBV6-3 | ASSRDRDPYNEQF
NA | TRBV19 | ASSIYSSSTDTQY
NA | TRBV19 | ASSSPQGRRETQY
TRBD1 | TRBV25-1 | ASSQQGLGRGWDNEQF
NA | TRBV27 | ASSERPRLSHSPLH
TRBD1 | TRBV25-1 | ASSARRSTGEAEAF
TRBD2 | TRBV4-1 | ASSQWGGGNEQF
NA | TRBV27 | ASSLGGRGPYEQY
TRBD1 | TRBV7-2 | ASSWTRGLGTDTQY
NA | TRBV6-6 | ASSYRPGGKSGNTIN
NA | TRBV12-3/TRBV12-4 | ASSPGRGGEQPQH
NA | TRBV11-2 | ASSFGYDSFYPEMNTEAF
NA | TRBV27 | ASSSGLLTARNTEAF
TRBD2 | TRBV7-9 | ASSPAGTSRTETQY
NA | TRBV7-9 | ASSSPQGLNTGELF
TRBD1 | TRBV20-1 | SASDPGQISYEQY
TRBD2 | TRBV27 | ASSLRAGGRVDTQY
TRBD2 | TRBV3-1 | ASRMELRGAGDYNEQF
NA | TRBV12-3/TRBV12-4 | ASSRSLYNEQF
TRBD1 | TRBV19 | ASRGIWEGANQPQH
NA | TRBV5-6 | ASSPWGGATNEKRF
NA | TRBV9 | ASSVDPTSGLIFNYGYT
NA | TRBV6-6 | ASSVEAEANYGYT
TRBD1 | TRBV6-6 | ASSYYRDRVSNQPQH
NA | TRBV7-6 | ASKRFEAVRAGELF
NA | TRBV27 | ASSFGGRVYEQY
NA | TRBV7-6 | ASSITGGQEDTQY
TRBD1 | TRBV6-2/TRBV6-3 | ASSSTTGVFNEQF
TRBD1 | TRBV7-9 | ASSLAEQGAIGYT